One and the same sample provided the 9 T cell receptor beta chains below, sequenced in a study of T cells after yellow fever vaccination. TCRdb re-called the 5' RACE reads with MiXCR, one entry per CDR3 protein. The table has under 250,000 distinct CDR3 sequences, 6.9% seen once; the top ten hold roughly 0.9%. The sample was CD4+ T cells sorted from PBMCs, taken 15 days after the yellow fever booster vaccination. The receptors derive from a young man who received the YFV17D yellow fever vaccine.

This clonotype was seen more than once but under ten times. The rearrangement links TRBV23-1 to TRBJ2-2, with D perhaps matching TRBD2 (5 bases). TRBV23-1 is noted as an ORF with a role that remains uncertain. V was cut by 7 bases and J by 3 bases, with 12 bases left in between. The CDR3 contains 14 residues. CDR3 nucleotide sequence: TGCGCCAGCAATGACGGGAAGGACACCGGGGAGCTGTTTTTT. It yields the protein CASNDGKDTGELFF.

To note about this clonotype: A read error may explain this, as a much larger clone is one base away. V gene TRBV7-2 combines with J gene TRBJ2-7, with D possibly TRBD2 on 5 matching bases. V gave up 4 bases and J gave up 4 bases, with 14 bases separating them. Germline V gives CDR1 SGHTA, CDR2 FQGNSA. The CDR3 sequence is 14 residues long. The CDR3 spells CASSSQVSGYEQYF. The CDR3 DNA is TGTGCCAGCAGCTCCCAGGTAAGCGGTTACGAGCAGTACTTC.

This clonotype occurred many times. This chain connects TRBV7-8 to TRBJ1-5; D is unclear. V was clipped by 5 bases and J by 7 bases, with 15 bases between them. The CDR3 runs 14 residues. Germline lookup yields CDR1 SGHVS and CDR2 FQNEAQ. CDR3 amino acids: CASSPATPGQPQHF. The CDR3, as DNA: TGTGCCAGCAGCCCGGCGACCCCCGGGCAGCCCCAGCATTTT.

This clonotype was counted a few times. The chain combines TRBV20-1 with TRBJ2-5, with TRBD1 matching over 7 bases. There are 12 residues in the CDR3. The germline V gene encodes CDR1 DFQATT and CDR2 SNEGSKA (reference sequence). CDR3 DNA sequence: TGCAGCCACAGGGGCAAATCGGAGACCCAGTACTTC. Encoded protein: CSHRGKSETQYF.

This clonotype was observed at least ten times. A read error may account for a junction end that differs from germline. The V gene is TRBV7-9, the J gene TRBJ1-1; no firm D call. The CDR3 totals 8 residues. Germline CDR1 SEHNR, CDR2 FQNEAQ (reference sequence). CDR3: CASGLQPF. The CDR3, as DNA: TGTGCCAGCGGGCTACAGCCTTTT.

CDR3 residues: CSVEVINYGYTF. In nucleotides, the CDR3 is TGCAGCGTTGAAGTTATTAACTATGGCTACACCTTC. The chain links TRBV29-1 to TRBJ1-2; no reliable D call. Germline CDR1 reads SQVTM; CDR2 reads ANQGSEA. Trimming took off 1 base at V and 1 base at J, with 4 bases between the two ends. This CDR3 contains 12 residues.

This clonotype has ten or more counts. Here the CDR3 DNA reads TGTGCCAGCAGCCAAGAATCGCCGGGCAGTATATACACTGAAGCTTTCTTT. This sequence encodes CASSQESPGSIYTEAFF. This chain uses TRBV4-2 with TRBJ1-1; D is ambiguous. The CDR3 consists of 17 residues. The V gene lost 0 bases and the J gene lost 3 bases, with 17 bases spanning the gap. In germline, CDR1 is LGHNA, CDR2 YNFKEQ.

This clonotype came up a few times. The chain joins TRBV18 to TRBJ2-5; 7 nucleotides align to TRBD1. The CDR3 extends over 14 amino acids. The V gene's germline CDR1 is KGHSH and CDR2 LQKENI. V shed 3 bases, J shed 5 bases, and the junction held 6 bases outside the gene matches. CDR3 region: CASSPTGLLETQYF. CDR3 sequence (DNA): TGTGCCAGCTCACCGACAGGGCTCTTGGAGACCCAGTACTTC.

Only a few counts were recorded for this clonotype. This chain connects TRBV19 to TRBJ2-1; D possibly corresponds to TRBD2 (6 bases). From germline, CDR1 is LNHDA and CDR2 SQIVND (reference sequence). V was trimmed by 1 base and J by 2 bases, leaving 9 bases between them. The CDR3 extends over 15 amino acids. The CDR3 protein is CASSIGRVAYNEQFF. The DNA of the CDR3 is TGTGCCAGTAGTATAGGGAGGGTGGCCTACAATGAGCAGTTCTTC.